This TCR beta chain was found in a study of T cells after yellow fever vaccination. Study conclusions and caveats: Few clonotypes appeared in both CD4 and CD8 compartments. The presence of abundant clonotypes contaminating from the bulk population was possible in FACS-sorted repertoires. Weaker in magnitude, the secondary response showed a faster peak on day 5 versus 15.

As to this clonotype: No antigen is known for it.

Germline trimming cut 8 bases from V and 8 bases from J; bases unmatched to any gene: 13. CDR3 size: 14 residues. CDR1 is SQVTM and CDR2 is ANQGSEA in the germline V gene. Conversion of TCR transcripts into cDNA relied on 5'RACE template switching, which added a universal primer site and UMIs. TCRdb fed the 5' RACE reads into MiXCR, producing one record per CDR3 protein. The data contain 400,000 or so distinct CDR3 sequences, more than 5.5% of them singletons. This chain links TRBV29-1 with TRBJ2-1; 9 bases map to TRBD2. This TCR was sampled from a man aged 25-40 years who received the YFV17D yellow fever vaccine. This sample comprised PBMCs, obtained 5 days after the yellow fever booster vaccination. CDR3 nucleotides: TGCAGCCCCAGCTGGGCGGGAGGGGAGGATGAGCAGTTCTTC. Translated: CSPSWAGGEDEQFF.